Listed below are T cell receptor beta chains from one sample, sequenced in a study of glioma-infiltrating T cells. TCRdb fed the multiplex PCR reads into MiXCR, producing one record per CDR3 protein. The sample lists around 150,000 distinct CDR3 sequences; about two fifths were seen once. The material sequenced was glioma tissue, nonneoplastic brain tissue, or PBMCs (not recorded which). The source is a human donor with low-grade glioma or glioblastoma, undergoing nonglioma brain surgery, or in good health (not recorded which). The CDR3 runs from the conserved cysteine through the conserved F or W. A D gene is named only where the DNA matches it firmly. The listing skips clone size in some rows; elsewhere it reads once, few, many or a size class.

v_gene	j_gene	d_gene	abundance	CDR3aa	CDR3nt
TRBV2	TRBJ2-4	NA	NA	CASSEAPGNIQYF	TGTGCCAGCAGTGAAGCGCCAGGCAACATTCAGTACTTC
TRBV4-1	TRBJ1-1	NA	many	CASSQGGSTEAFF	TGCGCCAGCAGCCAAGGGGGGAGTACTGAAGCTTTCTTT
TRBV4-1	TRBJ1-5	NA	NA	CASSQLTYQPQHF	TGCGCCAGCAGCCAATTGACCTATCAGCCCCAGCATTTT
TRBV7-2	TRBJ1-1	NA	NA	CASSLRGPGTLTEAFF	TGTGCCAGCAGCTTAAGGGGCCCCGGGACACTCACTGAAGCTTTCTTT
TRBV11-1	TRBJ2-7	TRBD2	NA	CASSLSRLAKEQYF	TGTGCCAGCAGCTTATCTAGACTAGCGAAGGAGCAGTACTTC
TRBV11-2	TRBJ1-2	TRBD1	NA	CASRPYQGAINGYTF	TGTGCCAGCAGGCCGTATCAGGGGGCGATAAATGGCTACACCTTC
TRBV27	TRBJ2-1	TRBD2	NA	CASSFQGSGRVVNEQFF	TGTGCCAGCAGTTTCCAAGGAAGCGGGAGGGTTGTAAATGAGCAGTTCTTC
TRBV3-1	TRBJ2-1	NA	few	CASSLTKVSYNEQFF	TGTGCCAGCAGCCTTACAAAAGTCTCCTACAATGAGCAGTTCTTC
TRBV6-1	TRBJ2-3	TRBD1	NA	CASSGPTGFRTDTQYF	TGTGCCAGCAGTGGGCCGACAGGGTTTAGGACAGATACGCAGTATTTT
TRBV7-2	TRBJ1-5	NA	few	CASSPGRDQPQHF	TGTGCCAGCAGCCCAGGGAGGGATCAGCCCCAGCATTTT
TRBV6-1	TRBJ2-7	NA	few	CASSLAEKSYEQYF	TGTGCCAGCAGTTTGGCGGAGAAATCCTACGAGCAGTACTTC
TRBV4-1	TRBJ2-2	NA	NA	CASSRPGAGELFF	TGCGCCAGCAGCCGACCAGGGGCCGGGGAGCTGTTTTTT
TRBV15	TRBJ1-1	NA	NA	CATSSRLTVNTEAFF	TGTGCCACCAGCAGTAGACTGACAGTGAACACTGAAGCTTTCTTT
TRBV27	TRBJ2-7	TRBD2	NA	CASSVRLAENSYEQYF	TGTGCCAGCAGTGTTAGACTAGCGGAGAACTCCTACGAGCAGTACTTC
TRBV6-1	TRBJ2-3	TRBD2	few	CASSYWEGSTDTQYF	TGTGCCAGCAGTTATTGGGAGGGGTCCACAGATACGCAGTATTTT
TRBV4-1	TRBJ1-1	NA	NA	CASSQSFTVNTEAFF	TGCGCCAGCAGCCAAAGCTTTACAGTGAACACTGAAGCTTTCTTT
TRBV20-1	TRBJ2-3	TRBD2	NA	CSARRTSGTSSTDTQYF	TGCAGTGCCCGAAGGACTAGCGGGACGTCTAGCACAGATACGCAGTATTTT
TRBV6-1	TRBJ2-3	TRBD2	few	CASRASGFTDTQYF	TGTGCCAGCAGGGCTAGCGGATTTACAGATACGCAGTATTTT
TRBV7-2	TRBJ2-2	NA	NA	CASSLRGELFF	TGTGCCAGCAGCCTTAGAGGGGAGCTGTTTTTT
TRBV6-1	TRBJ2-5	TRBD2	few	CASSVSWGGAQETQYF	TGTGCCAGCAGTGTGTCATGGGGGGGAGCACAAGAGACCCAGTACTTC
TRBV4-1	TRBJ1-5	NA	NA	CASSQGTGYQPQHF	TGCGCCAGCAGCCAGGGAACAGGGTATCAGCCCCAGCATTTT
TRBV27	TRBJ2-7	NA	few	CASSLGTEILYEQYF	TGTGCCAGCAGTCTGGGGACCGAGATTCTGTACGAGCAGTACTTC
TRBV7-9	TRBJ2-4	TRBD2	once	CASSLGGGGNIQYF	TGTGCCAGCAGCTTAGGCGGCGGGGGAAACATTCAGTACTTC
TRBV28	TRBJ2-2	NA	NA	CASSLSTNTGELFF	TGTGCCAGCAGTTTAAGTACGAACACCGGGGAGCTGTTTTTT
TRBV6-2/TRBV6-3	TRBJ2-5	NA	NA	CASSQALETQYF	TGTGCCAGCAGTCAAGCCCTAGAGACCCAGTACTTC
TRBV6-6	TRBJ1-5	TRBD1	few	CASSTGEQPQHF	TGTGCCAGTTCGACAGGGGAGCAGCCCCAGCATTTT
TRBV2	TRBJ1-5	NA	NA	CASSEYNYSNQPQHF	TGTGCCAGCAGTGAATATAATTATAGCAATCAGCCCCAGCATTTT
TRBV2	TRBJ1-2	NA	NA	CASSQGPEGYTF	TGTGCCAGCAGCCAGGGCCCGGAAGGCTACACCTTC
TRBV7-2	TRBJ2-1	TRBD2	NA	CASSAGTSGRWRRNEQLF	TGTGCCAGCAGCGCCGGGACTAGCGGGAGATGGCGAAGGAATGAGCAGCTCTTC
TRBV6-2/TRBV6-3	TRBJ2-5	NA	NA	CASSPADFSAEQYF	TGTGCCAGCAGCCCCGCAGATTTTAGCGCTGAGCAGTACTTC
TRBV19	TRBJ1-6	NA	NA	CASKPGPDSPLHF	TGTGCCAGTAAGCCGGGGCCGGATTCACCCCTCCACTTT
TRBV11-2	TRBJ2-2	TRBD2	NA	CASSGPRWASGFSGELFF	TGTGCCAGCAGCGGTCCTAGATGGGCTAGCGGATTCAGCGGGGAGCTGTTTTTT
TRBV20-1	TRBJ2-6	NA	NA	CSAYDSSGANVLTF	TGCAGTGCTTACGACAGCTCTGGGGCCAACGTCCTGACTTTC
TRBV20-1	TRBJ2-7	TRBD2	NA	CSARVGLAGAYEQYF	TGCAGTGCTAGAGTAGGACTAGCGGGAGCGTACGAGCAGTACTTC
TRBV25-1	TRBJ2-7	NA	NA	CASSESFRGMGYEQYF	TGTGCCAGCAGTGAATCTTTTAGGGGGATGGGCTACGAGCAGTACTTC
TRBV28	TRBJ1-2	NA	few	CASISTRDGYTF	TGTGCCAGCATTTCCACCCGGGATGGCTACACCTTC
TRBV12-3/TRBV12-4	TRBJ2-1	TRBD2	NA	CASSTPLAGGHNEQFF	TGTGCCAGCAGCACCCCCCTAGCGGGGGGACACAATGAGCAGTTCTTC
TRBV11-2	TRBJ1-1	NA	NA	CASSLEGLRNTEAFF	TGTGCCAGCAGCTTAGAAGGACTTCGGAACACTGAAGCTTTCTTT
TRBV7-9	TRBJ2-3	NA	NA	CASSLGGLAADTQYF	TGTGCCAGCAGCTTAGGAGGCCTAGCAGCAGATACGCAGTATTTT
TRBV6-1	TRBJ1-5	NA	few	CASSQSYIGQPQHF	TGTGCCAGCAGTCAGAGTTATATAGGGCAGCCCCAGCATTTT
TRBV6-5	TRBJ2-7	NA	NA	CASSYASWAYEQYF	TGTGCCAGCAGTTACGCTTCTTGGGCCTACGAGCAGTACTTC
TRBV20-1	TRBJ2-7	TRBD2	NA	CSARDLKLAGALYEQYF	TGCAGTGCTAGAGATCTTAAGCTAGCGGGAGCTCTCTACGAGCAGTACTTC
TRBV6-1	TRBJ2-2	NA	NA	CASIAREVTGELFF	TGTGCCAGCATCGCCAGGGAGGTTACCGGGGAGCTGTTTTTT
TRBV7-8	TRBJ2-7	NA	few	CASSLSLVGEQYF	TGTGCCAGCAGCTTGAGCCTCGTGGGCGAGCAGTACTTC
TRBV7-2	TRBJ1-2	NA	NA	CASSERGGGAYGYTF	TGTGCCAGCAGCGAGCGGGGGGGGGGCGCCTATGGCTACACCTTC
TRBV28	TRBJ2-7	TRBD2	NA	CASTGGRFVEQYF	TGTGCCAGCACGGGGGGTAGATTCGTTGAGCAGTACTTC
TRBV6-6	TRBJ1-2	TRBD1	NA	CASSYLDRNGYTF	TGTGCCAGCAGTTACCTGGACAGGAATGGCTACACCTTC
TRBV28	TRBJ2-3	TRBD2	few	CASSVPGLAGDTQYF	TGTGCCAGCAGTGTTCCGGGACTAGCAGGAGATACGCAGTATTTT
TRBV2	TRBJ2-7	NA	NA	CASSGGGHEQYF	TGTGCCAGCAGTGGAGGTGGCCACGAGCAGTACTTC
TRBV28	TRBJ1-3	TRBD1	few	CASSLSAGTGRNTIYF	TGTGCCAGCAGTTTATCTGCCGGGACAGGGAGAAACACCATATATTTT
TRBV10-3	TRBJ2-5	TRBD2	many	CAIRTSDPQETQYF	TGTGCCATAAGGACTAGCGATCCCCAAGAGACCCAGTACTTC
TRBV20-1	TRBJ2-5	TRBD2	few	CSAAVAGQETQYF	TGCAGTGCAGCCGTAGCGGGCCAAGAGACCCAGTACTTC
TRBV25-1	TRBJ2-1	NA	NA	CARDQAQRDSYNEQFF	TGTGCCAGAGACCAAGCCCAAAGGGACTCCTACAATGAGCAGTTCTTC
TRBV20-1	TRBJ2-7	NA	NA	CSLAGPIEQYF	TGCAGCCTGGCGGGCCCCATCGAGCAGTACTTC
TRBV7-9	TRBJ2-7	TRBD1	NA	CASSPDRGHQYF	TGTGCCAGCAGCCCAGACAGGGGCCACCAGTACTTC
TRBV6-2/TRBV6-3	TRBJ2-1	NA	few	CASSRDTDNEQFF	TGTGCCAGCAGCCGAGACACTGACAATGAGCAGTTCTTC